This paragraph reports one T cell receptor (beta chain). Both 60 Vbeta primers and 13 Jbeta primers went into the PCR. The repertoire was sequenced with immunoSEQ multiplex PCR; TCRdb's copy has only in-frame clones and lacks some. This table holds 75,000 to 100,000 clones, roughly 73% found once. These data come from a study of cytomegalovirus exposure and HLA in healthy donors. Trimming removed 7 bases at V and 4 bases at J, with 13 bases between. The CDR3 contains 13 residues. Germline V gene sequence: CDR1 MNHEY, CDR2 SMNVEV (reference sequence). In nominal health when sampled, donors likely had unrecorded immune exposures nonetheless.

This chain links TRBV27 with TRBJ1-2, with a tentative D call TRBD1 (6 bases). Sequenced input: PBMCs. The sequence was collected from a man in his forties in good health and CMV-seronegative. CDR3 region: CASNPDRLYGYTF. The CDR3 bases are TGTGCCAGCAACCCGGACAGACTCTATGGCTACACCTTC.